One sample yielded the 25 T cell receptor beta chains listed below, sequenced in a study of vaccination effects on CD4 cells after COVID-19. Antigen specificity for these receptors is unknown. The data were produced by immunoSEQ multiplex PCR, yet TCRdb's version contains in-frame clones alone and is incomplete. Of about 25,000 clones listed, 70% to 75% are singletons. Pools of viral peptides were used by the ViraFEST assay to expand antigen-specific CD4+ T cells ahead of sequencing. Isolation of CD4+ T cells took place after approximately 10 days of culture. Prior SARS-CoV-2 infection was absent in the vaccine recipients, as shown by negative nucleocapsid antibodies. Sequenced material: CD4+ T cells from PBMCs cultured with SARS-CoV-2 spike peptides, taken before COVID-19 vaccination. Receptors originate from a human donor who received a COVID-19 vaccine.

In its sample, this clone was seen a few times. The gene calls are TRBV29-1 and TRBJ2-5; D uncertain. The CDR3 is made up of 12 amino acids. V lost 3 bases and J lost 1, with 6 bases in between. Germline V gene lookup returns CDR1 SQVTM and CDR2 ANQGSEA. The CDR3 reads CSVEASQETQYF. The CDR3 bases are TGCAGCGTTGAGGCGAGCCAAGAGACCCAGTACTTC. The complete variable domain, with remaining parts taken from reference TRBV29-1 and TRBJ2-5, reads SAVISQKPSRDICQRGTSLTIQCQVDSQVTMMFWYRQQPGQSLTLIATANQGSEATYESGFVIDKFPISRPNLTFSTLTVSNMSPEDSSIYLCSVEASQETQYFGPGTRLLVL.

This sequence joins TRBV5-1 and TRBJ2-6, with unresolved D. The V gene's germline CDR1 is SGHRS and CDR2 YFSETQ. The CDR3 consists of 18 residues. V lost 0 bases and J lost 1, with 14 bases in between. The CDR3 DNA is TGCGCCAGCAGCTTGGCGGGCGGCACTTTATCTGGGGCCAACGTCCTGACTTTC. Encoded protein: CASSLAGGTLSGANVLTF.

In its sample, this clone was seen a few times. The chain combines TRBV6-5 with TRBJ2-1; 7 bases map to TRBD2. The V gene's germline CDR1 is MNHEY and CDR2 SVGAGI. The V and J ends lost 10 bases and 3 bases, in that order; junction bases with no gene match: 6. The CDR3 runs 13 residues. CDR3 nucleotide sequence: TGTGCCACTACTAGCGTCGGCTACAATGAGCAGTTCTTC. Encoded protein: CATTSVGYNEQFF.

A single count supports this clone. The chain recombines TRBV6-1 with TRBJ2-3, with TRBD2 matching over 11 bases. Trimming removed 3 bases from V and 0 bases from J; junction bases left unmatched: 5. The CDR3 is 17 amino acids. CDR1 MNHNS and CDR2 SASEGT come from the germline V gene. This CDR3 is CASSEGLAGGSTDTQYF. Here the CDR3 DNA reads TGTGCCAGCAGTGAGGGGCTAGCGGGGGGAAGCACAGATACGCAGTATTTT.

This sequence joins TRBV10-3 and TRBJ2-1; D unresolved. Germline CDR1 reads ENHRY; CDR2 reads SYGVKD. Trimming took 3 bases from V and 10 from J, leaving 10 bases between them. This CDR3 spans 12 amino acids. The CDR3, as DNA: TGTGCCATCAGTGACAATAATAAGGAGCAGTTCTTC. Residues: CAISDNNKEQFF.

This chain links TRBV7-7 with TRBJ2-5; either TRBD1 or TRBD2 may fit D (7 bases each). The CDR3 loop spans 17 amino acids. The V end was cut by 1 base, the J end by 5 bases, with 20 bases between. Germline V CDR1 and CDR2: SSHAT, FNYEAQ (reference sequence). The CDR3, as DNA: TGTGCCAGCAGCTTAGGATCTAGCGGAGGGGGCGCGGAGACCCAGTACTTC. As protein: CASSLGSSGGGAETQYF.

The chain links TRBV12-5 to TRBJ2-7; TRBD2 matches at 11 bases. J gave up 3 bases and V 0 bases, and 19 bases lay outside the gene matches. CDR3 length: 21 amino acids. Per the germline V gene, CDR1 is LGHNT and CDR2 is FRNRAP. For the CDR3, the DNA is TGTGCTAGTGGTTTGGTGGGTCTTGGACTAGCGGGTCCCCGGGAAGACTACGAGCAGTACTTC. Amino acid sequence: CASGLVGLGLAGPREDYEQYF.

This chain links TRBV2 with TRBJ1-3; 8 nucleotides align to TRBD1. The CDR3 consists of 15 residues. The V gene end was trimmed by 5 bases and the J gene end by 0 bases; junction bases not matched to a gene: 3. CDR1 and CDR2 (germline): SNHLY, FYNNEI. DNA of the CDR3: TGTGCCAGCAGTCCTGGACAGGGCTCTGGAAACACCATATATTTT. It encodes CASSPGQGSGNTIYF.

The chain uses TRBV28 and TRBJ1-2; D gene uncertain. CDR1 and CDR2 from the germline V gene are MDHEN and SYDVKM. V dropped 1 base and J dropped 8 bases, with 20 bases sitting between them. This CDR3 region has 16 residues. The DNA of the CDR3 is TGTGCCAGCAGTTTATCAGCGCAGGCGGTCGGTATGGGCTACACCTTC. It is translated as CASSLSAQAVGMGYTF.

The chain links TRBV6-5 to TRBJ2-7, with 7 bases that match TRBD1. Losses at the gene ends were 6 bases for V and 5 bases for J; bases not matched to a gene: 10. The CDR3 loop spans 14 amino acids. CDR1 is MNHEY, CDR2 SVGAGI, per germline. CDR3 DNA: TGTGCCAGCAGGAGAGACAGGGTGCTAAACGAGCAGTACTTC. Protein sequence: CASRRDRVLNEQYF.

The chain carries TRBV18 and TRBJ1-2; 9 nucleotides line up with TRBD1. After removal of 5 bases from V and 11 bases from J, the junction contained 9 bases not matched to a gene. This CDR3 is 13 amino acids long. Germline lookup yields CDR1 KGHSH and CDR2 LQKENI. As DNA, the CDR3 is TGTGCCAGCTCAGGGGACAGGGCCGATCTTTACACCTTC. This codes for CASSGDRADLYTF.

The chain uses TRBV19 and TRBJ2-1; 11 positions match TRBD2. The trim removed 10 bases at V and 4 bases at J, leaving 12 bases unmatched. The germline V gene has CDR1 LNHDA and CDR2 SQIVND (reference sequence). This CDR3 has 16 amino acids. CDR3 loop: CATRATGTSGYNEQFF. CDR3 bases: TGTGCCACCAGAGCCACCGGGACTAGCGGATACAATGAGCAGTTCTTC.

V usage is TRBV6-5 and J usage is TRBJ1-1; D is uncertain. The V gene lost 2 bases and the J gene lost 7 bases, with 5 bases spanning the gap. The CDR3 covers 11 residues. CDR1 MNHEY and CDR2 SVGAGI come from the germline V gene. DNA of the CDR3: TGTGCCAGCAGTTACCTGGGTGAAGCTTTCTTT. Protein: CASSYLGEAFF.

The V gene is TRBV29-1, the J gene TRBJ1-4; 11 bases agree with TRBD1. The junction had 5 bases not matched to a gene; V was cut back by 7 bases and J by 7 bases. CDR3 length: 13 residues. The V gene's germline CDR1 is SQVTM and CDR2 ANQGSEA. CDR3 sequence reads: CSASGTGGEKLFF. The CDR3 nucleotides read TGCAGCGCCTCCGGGACAGGGGGTGAAAAACTGTTTTTT. The whole variable domain, filled in from reference TRBV29-1 and TRBJ1-4, reads SAVISQKPSRDICQRGTSLTIQCQVDSQVTMMFWYRQQPGQSLTLIATANQGSEATYESGFVIDKFPISRPNLTFSTLTVSNMSPEDSSIYLCSASGTGGEKLFFGSGTQLSVL.

This clone occurred a few times. J is TRBJ2-7 and V is TRBV6-6; tentative D call: TRBD2 (6 bases). The V end was cut by 7 bases, the J end by 3 bases, with 19 bases between. In germline, CDR1 is MNHNY, CDR2 SVGAGI (reference sequence). The CDR3 consists of 15 residues. The CDR3 sequence: CASIKGTETSYEQYF. CDR3 coding DNA: TGTGCCAGCATTAAAGGGACTGAAACCAGCTACGAGCAGTACTTC.

This rearrangement joins TRBV10-3 to TRBJ2-7; possibly TRBD1 for D (6 bases). The CDR3 sequence is 17 residues long. Germline-derived CDR1 and CDR2 are ENHRY and SYGVKD. Trimming shortened V by 5 bases and J by 4 bases, and 24 bases separated the two germline ends. CDR3 nucleotide sequence: TGTGCCATCAGTCTAAAAAAAGGGACACCCATTGGATACGAGCAGTACTTC. This sequence encodes CAISLKKGTPIGYEQYF.

This clone showed up just once. The chain is built from TRBV5-1 and TRBJ2-6; D possibly corresponds to TRBD2 (5 bases). V was clipped by 0 bases and J by 0 bases, with 13 bases between them. Germline V gene lookup returns CDR1 SGHRS and CDR2 YFSETQ. There are 18 residues in the CDR3. The CDR3 bases are TGCGCCAGCAGCTTGGGGGCGGCCCTAGCCTCTGGGGCCAACGTCCTGACTTTC. Translation: CASSLGAALASGANVLTF.

The V and J genes are TRBV10-3 and TRBJ2-3; the match to TRBD2 covers 7 bases. The CDR3 is 16 residues long. Per the germline V gene, CDR1 is ENHRY and CDR2 is SYGVKD. The ends lost 3 bases at V and 3 bases at J; junction bases unmatched: 9. This CDR3 reads CAISDIGAGETDTQYF. The CDR3 bases are TGTGCCATCAGTGACATTGGGGCGGGGGAGACAGATACGCAGTATTTT.

This sequence joins TRBV19 and TRBJ2-2; 9 nucleotides match TRBD2. The CDR3 contains 15 residues. Germline lookup yields CDR1 LNHDA and CDR2 SQIVND (reference sequence). Trimming cost V 6 bases and J 1 base; bases outside gene matches: 3. The CDR3 reads CASSPSGENTGELFF. CDR3 DNA sequence: TGTGCCAGTAGCCCTAGCGGGGAGAACACCGGGGAGCTGTTTTTT.

The rearrangement joins TRBV11-2 to TRBJ2-1; TRBD2 is a possible D gene (6 bases). Germline lookup yields CDR1 SGHAT and CDR2 FQNNGV. With 2 bases removed from V and 0 bases from J, the gap between germline ends came to 8 bases. The CDR3 length is 15 residues. DNA for the CDR3: TGTGCCAGCAGCTTAACCGGGGGCTCCTACAATGAGCAGTTCTTC. Its protein product is CASSLTGGSYNEQFF. Supplemented by reference TRBV11-2 and TRBJ2-1, the full variable domain reads EAGVAQSPRYKIIEKRQSVAFWCNPISGHATLYWYQQILGQGPKLLIQFQNNGVVDDSQLPKDRFSAERLKGVDSTLKIQPAKLEDSAVYLCASSLTGGSYNEQFFGPGTRLTVL.

The V call is TRBV19, the J call TRBJ2-3; tentatively, D is TRBD1 or TRBD2 (6 bases each). Germline-derived CDR1 and CDR2 are LNHDA and SQIVND (reference sequence). V dropped 3 bases and J dropped 0 bases, with 13 bases sitting between them. The CDR3 consists of 16 residues. The CDR3 is CASSIIPGASTDTQYF. The CDR3 nucleotides are TGTGCCAGTAGTATCATCCCGGGGGCTAGCACAGATACGCAGTATTTT.

V gene TRBV28 combines with J gene TRBJ2-7; TRBD1 is a possible D gene (5 bases). The CDR3 runs to 13 residues. Germline CDR1 and CDR2: MDHEN and SYDVKM. Trimming took 3 bases from V and 2 from J, leaving 8 bases between them. The chain's CDR3 is CASSLRTPYEQYF. The CDR3 region has the DNA TGTGCCAGCAGTTTGAGGACACCCTACGAGCAGTACTTC.

V is TRBV28 and J is TRBJ2-3; perhaps TRBD2 as D (5 bases). The ends were cut back, 2 bases at V and 5 bases at J, with 8 bases in the middle. Germline V gene data show CDR1 as MDHEN and CDR2 as SYDVKM. The CDR3 totals 13 residues. The chain's CDR3 is CASSLNGGDTQYF. The CDR3 nucleotides read TGTGCCAGCAGTTTAAACGGAGGAGATACGCAGTATTTT.

The chain uses TRBV7-9 and TRBJ2-5; 10 nucleotides agree with TRBD2. The CDR3 contains 14 residues. V was pared by 7 bases and J by 5 bases, with 7 bases of the junction left unmatched. Germline V CDR1 and CDR2: SEHNR, FQNEAQ (reference sequence). The CDR3 loop is CASTESGGAETQYF. In DNA form, the CDR3 reads TGTGCCAGCACGGAGAGCGGGGGGGCGGAGACCCAGTACTTC.

The chain joins TRBV7-8 to TRBJ1-6; 9 bases are shared with TRBD1. The CDR3 consists of 20 residues. With 0 bases clipped from V and 10 bases from J, the junction kept 19 bases outside the gene matches. The germline gives CDR1 SGHVS, CDR2 FQNEAQ. The CDR3 nucleotides read TGTGCCAGCAGCTTAGCGCGGGAGGGACAGGGAACTGGTTTGCGATCACCCCTCCACTTT. Encoded protein: CASSLAREGQGTGLRSPLHF.